The 30 T cell receptor beta chains presented below share a single source sample, sequenced in a study of OX40 agonist ivuxolimab in advanced cancers. TCRdb's copy holds only in-frame clones and misses some; the assay was immunoSEQ multiplex PCR. The sample has around 79,000 clones; 90% to 95% are singletons. The sample in question was CD4+ or CD8+ T cells sorted from blood, obtained in a trial of the OX40 agonist ivuxolimab. The receptor source for this set is an adult with an advanced solid tumor such as melanoma, head and neck, liver or kidney cancer.

V and J are TRBV5-1 and TRBJ2-5; 10 bases agree with TRBD2. CDR1 is SGHRS, CDR2 YFSETQ, per germline. The V segment lost 5 bases and the J segment 4 bases; nucleotides outside the gene matches: 2. The CDR3 consists of 13 residues. The CDR3 sequence: CASRSGRGETQYF. In nucleotides, the CDR3 is TGCGCCAGCAGGAGCGGGAGGGGAGAGACCCAGTACTTC.

This clone was seen more than once but under ten times. The chain employs TRBV18 and TRBJ1-2; 7 bases map to TRBD1. With 3 bases clipped from V and 3 bases from J, the junction kept 4 bases outside the gene matches. The CDR3 sequence is 14 residues long. In germline, CDR1 is KGHSH, CDR2 LQKENI. CDR3 nucleotide sequence: TGTGCCAGCTCACCTACAGGGGCTGACTATGGCTACACCTTC. Amino acids: CASSPTGADYGYTF.

The gene calls are TRBV7-2 and TRBJ2-7; D unclear. Trimming removed 7 bases from V and 0 bases from J, with 13 bases in between. The CDR3 spans 14 residues. Germline CDR1 reads SGHTA; CDR2 reads FQGNSA. The CDR3 DNA sequence: TGTGCCAGCACCCTCCGAGTAGGCTCCTACGAGCAGTACTTC. Translated: CASTLRVGSYEQYF.

V and J are TRBV29-1 and TRBJ1-1; tentatively, D is TRBD1 (5 bases). The CDR3 has 14 residues. Trimming took 4 bases from V and 5 from J, leaving 17 bases between them. Germline V gene data show CDR1 as SQVTM and CDR2 as ANQGSEA. The CDR3 DNA follows: TGCAGCGTTGTCCCCCCGGGGCCGAGGACTGAAGCTTTCTTT. It is translated as CSVVPPGPRTEAFF.

The chain links TRBV29-1 to TRBJ1-2, with unresolved D. This CDR3 is built from 13 residues. V was clipped by 2 bases and J by 10 bases, with 17 bases between them. CDR1 and CDR2 from the germline V gene are SQVTM and ANQGSEA. The CDR3: CSVEYFGSSDYTF. The CDR3 DNA reads TGCAGCGTTGAATATTTCGGCTCGAGCGACTACACCTTC.

For the CDR3, the DNA is TGCGCCAGCAGCCCAGGTGCCAGCCCCGGCACTGAAGCTTTCTTT. It is translated as CASSPGASPGTEAFF. This chain links TRBV5-1 with TRBJ1-1; D remains unclear. This CDR3 contains 15 residues. Germline V gives CDR1 SGHRS, CDR2 YFSETQ. Trimming left V 4 bases short and J 4 bases short, with 17 bases between.

The V call is TRBV28, the J call TRBJ1-5, with TRBD1 as a possible D gene (6 bases). This CDR3 region has 14 residues. Germline CDR1 and CDR2: MDHEN and SYDVKM. V was clipped by 4 bases and J by 3 bases, with 10 bases between them. CDR3 nucleotides: TGTGCCAGCAGTTCTCCAGGGGTCAATCAGCCCCAGCATTTT. Amino acid sequence: CASSSPGVNQPQHF.

This clone was observed a single time. CDR3 sequence (DNA): TGTGCCAGCAGCCTTGGTGGAGGGGGGGAGACCCAGTACTTC. Translation: CASSLGGGGETQYF. The J gene is TRBJ2-5, the V gene TRBV7-2; D assignment may be TRBD1 or TRBD2 (6 bases each). The germline V gene has CDR1 SGHTA and CDR2 FQGNSA. The CDR3 has 14 residues. Between the trimmed V and J ends, which lost 5 bases and 5 bases, there was a span of 15 bases.

The genes are TRBV7-2 and TRBJ1-4; D is uncertain. CDR1 and CDR2 from the germline V gene are SGHTA and FQGNSA. Trimming took off 1 base at V and 0 bases at J, with 9 bases between the two ends. The CDR3 covers 16 residues. The DNA for the CDR3 is TGTGCCAGCAGCTTAGTCGTCCAGCCAACTAATGAAAAACTGTTTTTT. Translation gives CASSLVVQPTNEKLFF.

This clone was observed a handful of times. The chain links TRBV6-6 to TRBJ1-2, with D tentatively TRBD1 (5 bases). From germline, CDR1 is MNHNY and CDR2 SVGAGI (reference sequence). CDR3 length: 13 amino acids. The germline V and J ends were trimmed by 7 bases and 8 bases, with 17 bases remaining between them. Written as DNA, the CDR3 is TGTGCCAGCACCTCGGACCTTGACAGAGGCTACACCTTC. This sequence encodes CASTSDLDRGYTF.

This chain joins TRBV28 and TRBJ1-1; no clear D. Trimming removed 3 bases at V and 1 base at J, with 9 bases between. The CDR3 length is 14 residues. Germline loops: CDR1 MDHEN, CDR2 SYDVKM. The CDR3 protein is CASSLDGRNTEAFF. The CDR3 DNA reads as TGTGCCAGCAGTTTGGACGGGCGGAACACTGAAGCTTTCTTT.

This sequence joins TRBV30 and TRBJ2-5; tentatively, D is TRBD1 (6 bases). The V gene's germline CDR1 is GTSNPN and CDR2 SVGIG (reference sequence). This CDR3 is built from 13 residues. V gave up 5 bases and J gave up 4 bases, with 14 bases separating them. Here the CDR3 DNA reads TGTGCCTGGGCAGCAGGGGTCGGAGAGACCCAGTACTTC. Amino acid sequence: CAWAAGVGETQYF.

This clone was observed once. The rearrangement links TRBV9 to TRBJ2-1; D not certain. The CDR3 covers 13 residues. From germline, CDR1 is SGDLS and CDR2 YYNGEE. Trimming removed 2 bases from V and 3 bases from J, with 6 bases in between. CDR3 DNA sequence: TGTGCCAGCAGCGTGGGGTTCTACAATGAGCAGTTCTTC. Residues: CASSVGFYNEQFF.

The chain has TRBV6-1 and TRBJ2-7, with D possibly matching TRBD2 (7 bases). V shed 7 bases and J shed 6 bases, with 16 bases lying between them. Germline lookup yields CDR1 MNHNS and CDR2 SASEGT. The CDR3 loop spans 13 amino acids. The CDR3 region has the DNA TGTGCCAGCATCCCGGGGGGCTATTTCGAGCAGTACTTC. Translated, it gives CASIPGGYFEQYF.

This clone was found a few times. This chain connects TRBV6-1 to TRBJ2-7, with D possibly being TRBD2 (6 bases). Germline CDR1 is MNHNS and CDR2 is SASEGT. This CDR3 has 15 residues. Trimming pared 1 base from V and 1 base from J, leaving 11 bases between. This CDR3 reads CASSEVGRRSYEQYF. CDR3 DNA sequence: TGTGCCAGCAGTGAAGTGGGGAGGCGATCCTACGAGCAGTACTTC.

The rearrangement uses TRBV5-1 and TRBJ2-7; no clear D gene. Trimming left V 4 bases short and J 2 bases short, with 16 bases between. The CDR3 spans 15 residues. CDR1 is SGHRS and CDR2 is YFSETQ in the germline V gene. The CDR3 here is CASSPNPTAAYEQYF. The CDR3, as DNA: TGCGCCAGCAGCCCCAATCCGACGGCAGCCTACGAGCAGTACTTC. The full variable domain, its missing parts supplied by reference TRBV5-1 and TRBJ2-7, is KAGVTQTPRYLIKTRGQQVTLSCSPISGHRSVSWYQQTPGQGLQFLFEYFSETQRNKGNFPGRFSGRQFSNSRSEMNVSTLELGDSALYLCASSPNPTAAYEQYFGPGTRLTVT.

The chain links TRBV7-2 to TRBJ1-3, with a weak D call TRBD1 (5 bases). The length of the CDR3 is 16 residues. V was cut by 1 base and J by 2 bases, with 12 bases left in between. Germline V gene sequence: CDR1 SGHTA, CDR2 FQGNSA. Here the CDR3 DNA reads TGTGCCAGCAGCTTAGGGGGGAGGGGCACTGGAAACACCATATATTTT. This encodes CASSLGGRGTGNTIYF.

V gene TRBV10-1 combines with J gene TRBJ2-7; TRBD1 is a possible D gene (5 bases). The CDR3 contains 13 residues. Germline values: CDR1 WNHNN, CDR2 SYGVQD (reference sequence). DNA of the CDR3: TGCGCAACACAACCACAGGACTCCTACGAGCAGTACTTC. Translation gives CATQPQDSYEQYF.

The chain joins TRBV14 to TRBJ2-1; D remains ambiguous. CDR1 SGHDN and CDR2 FVKESK come from the germline V gene. Trimming took 0 bases from V and 8 from J, leaving 2 bases between them. The CDR3 loop spans 11 amino acids. This chain's CDR3 is CASSQDYEQFF. CDR3 sequence (DNA): TGTGCCAGCAGCCAAGACTATGAGCAGTTCTTC.

V gene TRBV7-2 combines with J gene TRBJ1-1; a possible D gene is TRBD1 (6 bases). V shed 1 base and J shed 9 bases, with 21 bases lying between them. This CDR3 has 16 residues. The germline V gene has CDR1 SGHTA and CDR2 FQGNSA. CDR3 residues: CASSLVVGRGLYQAFF. CDR3 DNA sequence: TGTGCCAGCAGCTTAGTCGTCGGTCGGGGGCTATACCAAGCTTTCTTT. Drawing the rest from reference TRBV7-2 and TRBJ1-1, the complete variable domain is GAGVSQSPSNKVTEKGKDVELRCDPISGHTALYWYRQSLGQGLEFLIYFQGNSAPDKSGLPSDRFSAERTGGSVSTLTIQRTQQEDSAVYLCASSLVVGRGLYQAFFGQGTRLTVV.

The V and J genes are TRBV5-6 and TRBJ1-1; 7 positions agree with TRBD1. CDR1 is SGHDT, CDR2 YYEEEE, per germline. V dropped 3 bases and J dropped 11; count of bases not matched to a gene: 4. This CDR3 region has 11 residues. This CDR3 is CASSSQGRAFF. CDR3 bases: TGTGCCAGCAGCTCACAGGGGCGGGCTTTCTTT.

J is TRBJ2-5 and V is TRBV9, with 10 bases fitting TRBD2. This CDR3 has 15 residues. J lost 4 bases, V lost 2 bases, and 5 bases had no gene match. Germline V gives CDR1 SGDLS, CDR2 YYNGEE. This CDR3 is CASSVSSGSRETQYF. In DNA form, the CDR3 reads TGTGCCAGCAGCGTGTCTAGCGGGAGTAGAGAGACCCAGTACTTC.

The V and J genes are TRBV9 and TRBJ2-3; 8 bases map to TRBD2. The CDR3 spans 17 residues. Germline CDR1 SGDLS, CDR2 YYNGEE. Trimming removed 0 bases from V and 1 base from J; junction bases left unmatched: 7. The CDR3 here is CASSVAGTRVGTDTQYF. CDR3 sequence (DNA): TGTGCCAGCAGCGTAGCTGGGACTAGAGTCGGCACAGATACGCAGTATTTT.

The chain links TRBV28 to TRBJ2-7; D is undetermined. The CDR3 is 11 amino acids. Germline loops: CDR1 MDHEN, CDR2 SYDVKM. Trimming cost V 5 bases and J 3 bases, with 5 bases left between them. CDR3 coding DNA: TGTGCCAGCAGTCTCAACTACGAGCAGTACTTC. Protein: CASSLNYEQYF.

The CDR3 region is CASSLARWIAYNEQFF. The CDR3, as DNA: TGTGCCAGCAGCTTAGCCCGTTGGATAGCCTACAATGAGCAGTTCTTC. V gene TRBV11-2 combines with J gene TRBJ2-1, with D unclear. Germline-derived CDR1 and CDR2 are SGHAT and FQNNGV. V was cut by 1 base and J by 2 bases, with 12 bases left in between. The CDR3 length is 16 residues. The full variable domain, completed using reference TRBV11-2 and TRBJ2-1, is EAGVAQSPRYKIIEKRQSVAFWCNPISGHATLYWYQQILGQGPKLLIQFQNNGVVDDSQLPKDRFSAERLKGVDSTLKIQPAKLEDSAVYLCASSLARWIAYNEQFFGPGTRLTVL.

The CDR3 nucleotides read TGCGCCACCAAAGATAGACAGTTACGAGGGCAGTACTTC. This sequence encodes CATKDRQLRGQYF. The gene calls are TRBV5-1 and TRBJ2-7; D is perhaps TRBD1 (5 bases). Looked up from germline, CDR1 is SGHRS and CDR2 is YFSETQ. The CDR3 covers 13 residues. The V gene lost 9 bases and the J gene lost 9 bases, with 22 bases spanning the gap. Combining the CDR3 with reference TRBV5-1 and TRBJ2-7 gives the whole variable domain KAGVTQTPRYLIKTRGQQVTLSCSPISGHRSVSWYQQTPGQGLQFLFEYFSETQRNKGNFPGRFSGRQFSNSRSEMNVSTLELGDSALYLCATKDRQLRGQYFGPGTRLTVT.

The rearrangement links TRBV10-3 to TRBJ2-2, with 8 bases fitting TRBD2. After removal of 6 bases from V and 2 bases from J, the junction contained 8 bases not matched to a gene. The CDR3 spans 16 residues. Germline values: CDR1 ENHRY, CDR2 SYGVKD. CDR3 residues: CAIRASGSLNTGELFF. The CDR3 bases are TGTGCCATCAGGGCCAGCGGGAGCTTAAACACCGGGGAGCTGTTTTTT.

As concerns this clone: At one end, the junction sequence differs from germline, possibly due to a read error. The V gene is TRBV7-2, the J gene TRBJ2-7; D gene ambiguous. Germline CDR1 and CDR2: SGHTA and FQGNSA. The CDR3 has 14 amino acids. As DNA, the CDR3 is TGTGCCAGCCGCTTAGCCTTCGACACCTACGAGCAGTACTTC. Translation: CASRLAFDTYEQYF. The complete variable domain, with remaining parts taken from reference TRBV7-2 and TRBJ2-7, reads GAGVSQSPSNKVTEKGKDVELRCDPISGHTALYWYRQSLGQGLEFLIYFQGNSAPDKSGLPSDRFSAERTGGSVSTLTIQRTQQEDSAVYLCASRLAFDTYEQYFGPGTRLTVT.

The rearrangement joins TRBV7-2 to TRBJ1-1; tentatively, D is TRBD1 (5 bases). V lost 2 bases, J lost 1 base, and 8 bases lay in between. Germline V gives CDR1 SGHTA, CDR2 FQGNSA. This CDR3 has 14 amino acids. CDR3 in amino acids: CASSLNGQNTEAFF. As DNA, the CDR3 is TGTGCCAGCAGCTTAAACGGACAGAACACTGAAGCTTTCTTT.

This chain connects TRBV19 to TRBJ2-1; TRBD1 agrees at 9 bases. The CDR3 loop spans 14 amino acids. CDR1 LNHDA and CDR2 SQIVND come from the germline V gene (reference sequence). J lost 7 bases, V lost 9 bases, and 10 bases had no gene match. CDR3 loop: CASKPGQGNNEQFF. CDR3 coding DNA: TGTGCCAGCAAACCGGGACAGGGTAATAATGAGCAGTTCTTC.